Given below is one T cell receptor (beta chain) in context. After thawing and overnight rest, PBMC were stained with GMM-loaded CD1B tetramer, viability dye and anti-CD3 for sorting. The lipid loaded on the CD1B tetramers was C32 glucose monomycolate from Rhodococcus equi. Approximately 100,000 tetramer-negative cells were sorted from each donor. Chain pairing is unknown; alpha and beta were sequenced separately. Only in-frame clones appear in the TCRdb table, and some are missing; sequencing was by immunoSEQ multiplex PCR. The data contain about 88,000 clones, about nine tenths of them singletons. The sample originates from a study of T cells in tuberculosis. J gave up 2 bases and V 2 bases, and 2 bases lay outside the gene matches. The CDR3 spans 15 residues. The germline V gene has CDR1 SGHAT and CDR2 FQNNGV.

The sample comprised CD1b-GMM tetramer-negative cells sorted from PBMCs. This chain uses TRBV11-2 with TRBJ2-1; 8 nucleotides agree with TRBD2. This TCR was recovered from an adult woman with latent tuberculosis. In DNA, the CDR3 is TGTGCCAGCAGCTTATCCGGGGGGGCCTACAATGAGCAGTTCTTC. Translated: CASSLSGGAYNEQFF.